This T cell receptor beta chain was sequenced for a study of blood T cell repertoires in COVID-19. Across the study: The United States, Italy and Spain provided the acute and convalescent COVID-19 samples. From T cells, B-cell-depleted T cells, or PBMCs came the material, which was cDNA or gDNA.

Here immunoSEQ multiplex PCR was the method, and the copy in TCRdb shows in-frame clones only, minus some. This table has roughly 180,000 clones, approximately 81% appearing once. The specimen was peripheral blood. The sequence was collected from a woman at least 80 years old with active or convalescent COVID-19.

CDR3 region: CASSRNRGRGLAFF. The CDR3, as DNA: TGTGCCAGCAGCCGGAACAGGGGGCGAGGACTCGCTTTCTTT. V gene TRBV7-8 combines with J gene TRBJ1-1; 9 bases map to TRBD1. Germline values: CDR1 SGHVS, CDR2 FQNEAQ. Trimming removed 5 bases from V and 11 bases from J; junction bases left unmatched: 12. The CDR3 consists of 14 residues.